This T cell receptor (beta chain) was recovered during a study of blood T cells in healthy people across ages. Primers used in a second PCR of about 7 to 12 cycles were a sample-barcoded 5' primer and a J-beta primer mix. Each TCR beta cDNA got a 12-nucleotide random molecular identifier. Via MiXCR, TCRdb re-called the 5' RACE reads, giving one row per CDR3 protein. The repertoire has around 1,500,000 distinct CDR3 sequences, roughly 27% of them found once; the top ten carry about 8%. This clonotype was detected many times. Caucasian, healthy and from Russia, the donors were aged between 6 and 90. Germline CDR1 is MNHNY and CDR2 is SVGAGI (reference sequence). This CDR3 spans 14 amino acids. With 6 bases removed from V and 3 bases from J, the gap between germline ends came to 15 bases.

The specimen was blood. This chain connects TRBV6-6 to TRBJ2-7; D remains ambiguous. The TCR originated in a woman aged 25-40 years in good health. Here the CDR3 reads CASSSGAALYEQYF. The CDR3 DNA follows: TGTGCCAGCAGCTCCGGAGCCGCCCTCTACGAGCAGTACTTC.